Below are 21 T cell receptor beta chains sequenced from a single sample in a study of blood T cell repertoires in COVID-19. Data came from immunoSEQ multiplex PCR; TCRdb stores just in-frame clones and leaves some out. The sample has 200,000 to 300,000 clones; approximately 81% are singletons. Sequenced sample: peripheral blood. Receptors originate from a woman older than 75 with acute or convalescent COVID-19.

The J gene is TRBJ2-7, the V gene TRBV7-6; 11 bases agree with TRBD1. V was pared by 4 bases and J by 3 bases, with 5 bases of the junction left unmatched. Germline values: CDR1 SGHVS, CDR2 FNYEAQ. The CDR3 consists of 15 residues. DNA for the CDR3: TGTGCCAGCAGCTCAGGACAGGGGGCTTACTACGAGCAGTACTTC. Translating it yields CASSSGQGAYYEQYF.

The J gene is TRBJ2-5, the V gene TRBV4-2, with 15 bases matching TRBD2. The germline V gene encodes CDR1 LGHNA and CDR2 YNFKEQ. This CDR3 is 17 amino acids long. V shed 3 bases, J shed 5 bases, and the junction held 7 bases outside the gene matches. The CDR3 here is CASSHGTSGGLGETQYF. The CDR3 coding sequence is TGTGCCAGCAGCCACGGGACTAGCGGGGGGCTCGGGGAGACCCAGTACTTC.

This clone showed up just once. The CDR3, as DNA: TGTGCCAGCACCAGCGGGGGGGCGGCCGGGGAGCTGTTTTTT. This gives the protein CASTSGGAAGELFF. The V call is TRBV6-5, the J call TRBJ2-2; 10 bases match TRBD2. The V gene end was trimmed by 7 bases and the J gene end by 6 bases; junction bases not matched to a gene: 5. The CDR3 sequence is 14 residues long. Germline CDR1 MNHEY, CDR2 SVGAGI.

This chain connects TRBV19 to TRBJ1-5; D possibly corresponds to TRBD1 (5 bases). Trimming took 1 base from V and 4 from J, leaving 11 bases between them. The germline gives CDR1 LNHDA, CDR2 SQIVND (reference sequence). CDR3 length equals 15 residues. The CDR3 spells CASSIVGRGNQPQHF. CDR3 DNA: TGTGCCAGTAGTATAGTAGGGAGGGGAAATCAGCCCCAGCATTTT. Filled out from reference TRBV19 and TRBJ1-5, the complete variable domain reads DGGITQSPKYLFRKEGQNVTLSCEQNLNHDAMYWYRQDPGQGLRLIYYSQIVNDFQKGDIAEGYSVSREKKESFPLTVTSAQKNPTAFYLCASSIVGRGNQPQHFGDGTRLSIL.

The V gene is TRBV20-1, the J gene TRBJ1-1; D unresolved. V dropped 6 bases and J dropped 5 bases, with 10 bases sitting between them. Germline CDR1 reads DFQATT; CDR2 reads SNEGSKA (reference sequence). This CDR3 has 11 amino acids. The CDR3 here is CSAILQTEAFF. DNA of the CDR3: TGCAGTGCCATTCTACAGACTGAAGCTTTCTTT.

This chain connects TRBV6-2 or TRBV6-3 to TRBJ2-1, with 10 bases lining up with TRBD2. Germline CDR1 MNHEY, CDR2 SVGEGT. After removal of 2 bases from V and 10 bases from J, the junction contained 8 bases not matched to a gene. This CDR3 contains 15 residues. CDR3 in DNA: TGTGCCAGCAGTTACGGGCTAGCGGGGGTAGGGGAGCAGTTCTTC. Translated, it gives CASSYGLAGVGEQFF.

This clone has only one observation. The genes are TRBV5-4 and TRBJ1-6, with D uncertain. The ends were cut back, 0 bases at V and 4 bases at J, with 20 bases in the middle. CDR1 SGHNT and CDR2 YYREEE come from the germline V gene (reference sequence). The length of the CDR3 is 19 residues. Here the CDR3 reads CASSLAVQVGGPYNSPLHF. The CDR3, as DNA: TGTGCCAGCAGCTTGGCAGTACAAGTCGGAGGACCATATAATTCACCCCTCCACTTT.

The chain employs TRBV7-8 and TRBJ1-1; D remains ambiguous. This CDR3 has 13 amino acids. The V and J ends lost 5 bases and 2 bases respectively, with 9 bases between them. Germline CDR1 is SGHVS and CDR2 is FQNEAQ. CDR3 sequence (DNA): TGTGCCAGCAGCCAACAGAGAAACACTGAAGCTTTCTTT. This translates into CASSQQRNTEAFF.

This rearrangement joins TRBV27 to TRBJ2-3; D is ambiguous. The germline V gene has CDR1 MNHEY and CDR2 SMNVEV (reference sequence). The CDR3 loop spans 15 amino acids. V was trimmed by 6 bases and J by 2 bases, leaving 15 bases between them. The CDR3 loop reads CASRSSEATTDTQYF. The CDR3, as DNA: TGTGCCAGCAGAAGTTCTGAGGCTACCACAGATACGCAGTATTTT.

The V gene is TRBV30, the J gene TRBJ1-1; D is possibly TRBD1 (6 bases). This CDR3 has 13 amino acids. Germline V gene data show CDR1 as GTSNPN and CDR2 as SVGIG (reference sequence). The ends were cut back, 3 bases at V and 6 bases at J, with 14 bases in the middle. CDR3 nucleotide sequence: TGTGCCTGGAGAATAGGGGGAAAGGCTGAAGCTTTCTTT. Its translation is CAWRIGGKAEAFF.

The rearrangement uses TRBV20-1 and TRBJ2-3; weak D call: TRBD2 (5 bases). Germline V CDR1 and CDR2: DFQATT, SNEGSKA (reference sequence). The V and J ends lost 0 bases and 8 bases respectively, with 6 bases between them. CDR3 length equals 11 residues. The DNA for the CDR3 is TGCAGTGCTAGAGAGGCGGGTACGCAGTATTTT. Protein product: CSAREAGTQYF.

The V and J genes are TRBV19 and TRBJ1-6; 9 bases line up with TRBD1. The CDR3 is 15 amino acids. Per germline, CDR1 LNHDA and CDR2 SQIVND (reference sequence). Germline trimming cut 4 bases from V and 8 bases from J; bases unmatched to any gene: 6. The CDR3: CASSTLGQGDSPLHF. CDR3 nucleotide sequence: TGTGCCAGTAGTACGCTGGGACAGGGTGATTCACCCCTCCACTTT.

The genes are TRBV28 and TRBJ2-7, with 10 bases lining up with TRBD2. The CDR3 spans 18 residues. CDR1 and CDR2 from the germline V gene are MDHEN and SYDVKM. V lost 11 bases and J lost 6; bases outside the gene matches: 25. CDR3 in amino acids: CACRGLAGVISKTSEQYF. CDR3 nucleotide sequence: TGTGCCTGCCGCGGGCTAGCGGGAGTAATTAGTAAGACAAGCGAGCAGTACTTC.

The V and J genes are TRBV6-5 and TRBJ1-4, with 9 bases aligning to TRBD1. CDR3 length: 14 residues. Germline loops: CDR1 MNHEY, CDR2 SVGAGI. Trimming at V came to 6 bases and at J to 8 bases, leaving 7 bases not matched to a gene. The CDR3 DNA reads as TGTGCCAGCAGCCGGACAGGGGTAGGGGAAAAACTGTTTTTT. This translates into CASSRTGVGEKLFF.

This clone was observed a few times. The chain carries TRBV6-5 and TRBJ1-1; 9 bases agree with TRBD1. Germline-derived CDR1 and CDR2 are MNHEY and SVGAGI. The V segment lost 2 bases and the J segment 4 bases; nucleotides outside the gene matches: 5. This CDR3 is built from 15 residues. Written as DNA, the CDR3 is TGTGCCAGCAGTTACAGAAGGACAGGGGCCACTGAAGCTTTCTTT. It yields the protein CASSYRRTGATEAFF.

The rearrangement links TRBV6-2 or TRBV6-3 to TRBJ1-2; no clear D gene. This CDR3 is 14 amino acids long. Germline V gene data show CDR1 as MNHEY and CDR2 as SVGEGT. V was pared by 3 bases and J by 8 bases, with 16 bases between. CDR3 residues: CASSYSGLPYGYTF. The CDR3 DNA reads TGTGCCAGCAGTTATTCGGGTTTGCCCTACGGCTACACCTTC.

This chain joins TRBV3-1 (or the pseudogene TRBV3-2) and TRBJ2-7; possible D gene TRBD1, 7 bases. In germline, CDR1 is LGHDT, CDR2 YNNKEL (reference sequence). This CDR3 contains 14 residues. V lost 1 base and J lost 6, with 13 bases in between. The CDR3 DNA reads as TGTGCCAGCAGCCAAGTCCAGGGGGGAGCCGAGCAGTACTTC. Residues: CASSQVQGGAEQYF.

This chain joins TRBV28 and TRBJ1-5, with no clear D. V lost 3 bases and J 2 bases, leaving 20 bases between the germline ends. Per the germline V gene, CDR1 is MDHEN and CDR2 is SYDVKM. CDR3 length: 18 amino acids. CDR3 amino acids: CASSFPGVTALGNQPQHF. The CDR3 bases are TGTGCCAGCAGTTTCCCAGGCGTCACGGCGCTGGGCAATCAGCCCCAGCATTTT.

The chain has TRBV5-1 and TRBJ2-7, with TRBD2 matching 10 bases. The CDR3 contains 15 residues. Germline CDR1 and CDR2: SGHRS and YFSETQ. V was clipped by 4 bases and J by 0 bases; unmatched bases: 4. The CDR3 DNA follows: TGCGCCAGCAGCACACTAGCGGGAAGCTCCTACGAGCAGTACTTC. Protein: CASSTLAGSSYEQYF.

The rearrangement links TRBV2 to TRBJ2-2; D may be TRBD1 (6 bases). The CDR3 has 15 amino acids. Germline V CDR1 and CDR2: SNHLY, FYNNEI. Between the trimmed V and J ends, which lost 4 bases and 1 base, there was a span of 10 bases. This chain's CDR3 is CASSVPTGNTGELFF. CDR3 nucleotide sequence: TGTGCCAGCAGTGTCCCGACAGGGAACACCGGGGAGCTGTTTTTT. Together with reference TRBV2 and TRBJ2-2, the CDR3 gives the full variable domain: EPEVTQTPSHQVTQMGQEVILRCVPISNHLYFYWYRQILGQKVEFLVSFYNNEISEKSEIFDDQFSVERPDGSNFTLKIRSTKLEDSAMYFCASSVPTGNTGELFFGEGSRLTVL.

This CDR3 reads CASSQIAGGNYYEQYF. CDR3 coding DNA: TGTGCCAGCAGTCAAATAGCGGGAGGGAACTACTACGAGCAGTACTTC. The chain links TRBV28 to TRBJ2-7; TRBD2 matches 11 bases. The CDR3 totals 16 residues. Germline trimming cut 5 bases from V and 3 bases from J; bases unmatched to any gene: 9. In germline, CDR1 is MDHEN, CDR2 SYDVKM.